The 27 T cell receptor beta chains in this list originate from one sample, sequenced in a study of cytomegalovirus exposure and HLA in healthy donors (TCRdb year 2017). The protocol used for the library was the immunoSEQ multiplex PCR assay. For the multiplex PCR, a mixture combining 60 forward primers for TCR Vbeta segments and 13 reverse primers for TCR Jbeta segments was used. This is the immuneACCESS table as TCRdb keeps it, with only in-frame sequences that have V and J called. A part of the clones is gone; compared with another copy, unresolved V genes explain less than half, and the rest is unexplained. The sample data list 200,000 to 250,000 clones, and 82% of these were observed just once. About 3% of the sample is held by the ten biggest clonotypes. The specimen sequenced was PBMCs. All receptors derive from a woman aged 40 to 50 in good health and CMV-seronegative.

V and J are TRBV9 and TRBJ1-1; a possible D gene is TRBD1 (5 bases). The V end lost 0 bases, the J end lost 1 base, and 7 bases lay between the germline ends. The CDR3 sequence is 14 residues long. Looked up from germline, CDR1 is SGDLS and CDR2 is YYNGEE. CDR3 coding DNA: TGTGCCAGCAGCGTAGTCAGGGCGAACACTGAAGCTTTCTTT. Translating gives CASSVVRANTEAFF.

The rearrangement joins TRBV30 to TRBJ2-7; D remains unclear. V was trimmed by 4 bases and J by 0 bases, leaving 10 bases between them. The CDR3 sequence is 13 residues long. Germline assignment: CDR1 GTSNPN and CDR2 SVGIG (reference sequence). CDR3 bases: TGTGCCTGGAAATATGGCAGCTCCTACGAGCAGTACTTC. It encodes CAWKYGSSYEQYF.

The rearrangement joins TRBV4-1 to TRBJ1-1; the match to TRBD1 covers 7 bases. The CDR3 extends over 14 amino acids. The germline V gene has CDR1 MGHRA and CDR2 YSYEKL. Trimming removed 4 bases from V and 1 base from J; junction bases left unmatched: 3. CDR3: CASSLQGGNTEAFF. The DNA of the CDR3 is TGCGCCAGCAGCCTCCAGGGGGGGAACACTGAAGCTTTCTTT.

This sequence joins TRBV10-3 and TRBJ2-7; 10 nucleotides match TRBD2. This CDR3 has 15 amino acids. The ends lost 10 bases at V and 0 bases at J; junction bases unmatched: 9. The germline gives CDR1 ENHRY, CDR2 SYGVKD. CDR3 protein: CASMSSGRFSYEQYF. The CDR3 DNA follows: TGTGCCAGTATGAGTAGCGGGAGGTTCTCCTACGAGCAGTACTTC.

This chain connects TRBV2 to TRBJ2-2; D may be TRBD1 (6 bases). Germline assignment: CDR1 SNHLY and CDR2 FYNNEI. CDR3 length: 14 amino acids. Trimming took 4 bases from V and 6 from J, leaving 12 bases between them. CDR3 loop: CASSVGGFSGELFF. CDR3 bases: TGTGCCAGCAGTGTAGGGGGTTTCTCCGGGGAGCTGTTTTTT.

The J gene is TRBJ1-2, the V gene TRBV9; TRBD1 might be the D (5 bases). This CDR3 region has 16 residues. V was trimmed by 4 bases and J by 4 bases, leaving 20 bases between them. Germline V gene lookup returns CDR1 SGDLS and CDR2 YYNGEE. The CDR3, as DNA: TGTGCCAGCAGCTTACCCCGGGGGGGTATAAGCTATGGCTACACCTTC. The encoded protein is CASSLPRGGISYGYTF.

There are a few counts of this clone. The chain links TRBV2 to TRBJ2-1; 10 positions match TRBD1. With 6 bases clipped from V and 10 bases from J, the junction kept 6 bases outside the gene matches. Germline CDR1 reads SNHLY; CDR2 reads FYNNEI. The CDR3 is 13 residues long. This CDR3 reads CASRGQGLGEQFF. CDR3 bases: TGTGCCAGCAGGGGACAGGGGCTGGGAGAGCAGTTCTTC.

This clone was recorded only once. The V call is TRBV19, the J call TRBJ1-1, with a weak D call TRBD1 (6 bases). V shed 7 bases and J shed 4 bases, with 13 bases lying between them. The CDR3 contains 13 residues. Germline V gene lookup returns CDR1 LNHDA and CDR2 SQIVND (reference sequence). The CDR3 sequence: CASNWGGGTEAFF. CDR3 in DNA: TGTGCCAGTAATTGGGGAGGGGGCACTGAAGCTTTCTTT.

The chain is built from TRBV5-6 and TRBJ2-3; 7 bases are a match to TRBD2. The CDR3 has 17 residues. V shed 0 bases and J 2 bases; nucleotides not matched to a gene: 9. Germline V gene lookup returns CDR1 SGHDT and CDR2 YYEEEE. The CDR3 loop is CASSLDGTNPFTDTQYF. CDR3 sequence (DNA): TGTGCCAGCAGCTTGGATGGGACTAACCCTTTCACAGATACGCAGTATTTT.

In nucleotides, the CDR3 is TGTGCCACCAGCAGAACTCACAGGGGGCCAGCGGACGAGCAGTACTTC. Translated: CATSRTHRGPADEQYF. The J gene is TRBJ2-7, the V gene TRBV15; the match to TRBD1 covers 9 bases. CDR1 LNHNV and CDR2 YYDKDF come from the germline V gene (reference sequence). The length of the CDR3 is 16 residues. Trimming cost V 2 bases and J 5 bases; bases outside gene matches: 10.

The chain employs TRBV2 and TRBJ2-3; no clear D gene. Trimming cost V 6 bases and J 3 bases, with 10 bases left between them. The CDR3 consists of 13 residues. Germline CDR1 SNHLY, CDR2 FYNNEI. CDR3 in amino acids: CASRRFTTDTQYF. In nucleotides, the CDR3 is TGTGCCAGCAGGAGGTTTACGACAGATACGCAGTATTTT.

The V gene is TRBV27, the J gene TRBJ2-7; TRBD1 is a possible D gene (6 bases). The length of the CDR3 is 15 residues. V was clipped by 3 bases and J by 4 bases, with 16 bases between them. Germline V gene lookup returns CDR1 MNHEY and CDR2 SMNVEV (reference sequence). CDR3 in amino acids: CASSLTYRESYEQYF. The DNA of the CDR3 is TGTGCCAGCAGTTTGACATACAGGGAAAGTTACGAGCAGTACTTC.

The CDR3 coding sequence is TGCGCCAGCAGCTTGGAAGCACCCACAGATACGCAGTATTTT. As protein: CASSLEAPTDTQYF. The rearrangement links TRBV5-1 to TRBJ2-3; the D is unclear. V was cut by 0 bases and J by 2 bases, with 7 bases left in between. This CDR3 comprises 14 residues. Per germline, CDR1 SGHRS and CDR2 YFSETQ.

This clone has just a few counts. The sample contains more than one DNA sequence encoding this CDR3. V usage is TRBV20-1 and J usage is TRBJ1-2; 8 bases are a match to TRBD1. This CDR3 is 11 amino acids long. V trimming: 4 bases; J trimming: 8 bases; junction bases outside the gene matches: 3. CDR1 is DFQATT and CDR2 is SNEGSKA in the germline V gene (reference sequence). CDR3 sequence (DNA): TGCAGTGCTATCACAGGGGGAGGCTACACCTTC. Translated: CSAITGGGYTF.

A single count supports this clone. The chain combines TRBV4-1 with TRBJ1-1; no firm D call. Per germline, CDR1 MGHRA and CDR2 YSYEKL. V lost 1 base and J lost 6, with 15 bases in between. This CDR3 has 15 residues. CDR3 amino acids: CASSQAGSGISEAFF. Here the CDR3 DNA reads TGCGCCAGCAGCCAAGCAGGAAGCGGGATCTCTGAAGCTTTCTTT.

J is TRBJ2-1 and V is TRBV7-2; 9 bases are shared with TRBD2. CDR3 length equals 15 residues. The V gene end was trimmed by 4 bases and the J gene end by 4 bases; junction bases not matched to a gene: 5. Germline V gives CDR1 SGHTA, CDR2 FQGNSA. The CDR3 sequence: CASSSSGVPYNEQFF. DNA of the CDR3: TGTGCCAGCAGCTCTAGCGGGGTCCCATACAATGAGCAGTTCTTC.

The rearrangement joins TRBV19 to TRBJ1-2; 7 bases line up with TRBD1. This CDR3 spans 13 amino acids. Germline-derived CDR1 and CDR2 are LNHDA and SQIVND (reference sequence). The V gene end was trimmed by 5 bases and the J gene end by 4 bases; junction bases not matched to a gene: 4. The DNA of the CDR3 is TGTGCCAGTAGTTCCGGGACAGCCTATGGCTACACCTTC. It encodes CASSSGTAYGYTF.

J is TRBJ1-5 and V is TRBV6-6; no clear D. The germline gives CDR1 MNHNY, CDR2 SVGAGI (reference sequence). Trimming cost V 7 bases and J 6 bases, with 19 bases left between them. This CDR3 comprises 15 residues. DNA for the CDR3: TGTGCCAGCAATCCTGGGAGCGGAGTTGCTCAGCCCCAGCATTTT. Translated, it gives CASNPGSGVAQPQHF.

This clone was recorded a few times. This chain uses TRBV6-1 with TRBJ2-7; tentative D call: TRBD2 (6 bases). V lost 1 base, J lost 6 bases, and 19 bases lay in between. There are 16 residues in the CDR3. Germline assignment: CDR1 MNHNS and CDR2 SASEGT. In DNA, the CDR3 is TGTGCCAGCAGTGAAGTTGAGGGGACTGGCAATTTCGAGCAGTACTTC. Encoded protein: CASSEVEGTGNFEQYF.

This chain links TRBV28 with TRBJ1-2, with a weak D call TRBD1 (6 bases). Looked up from germline, CDR1 is MDHEN and CDR2 is SYDVKM. The V end lost 8 bases, the J end lost 3 bases, and 13 bases lay between the germline ends. The CDR3 extends over 13 amino acids. Written as DNA, the CDR3 is TGTGCCAGCGAAACAGGGAACCACTATGGCTACACCTTC. Translating it yields CASETGNHYGYTF.

J is TRBJ1-1 and V is TRBV5-1; D is unresolved. Trimming took off 5 bases at V and 1 base at J, with 9 bases between the two ends. The CDR3 sequence is 13 residues long. CDR1 SGHRS and CDR2 YFSETQ come from the germline V gene. The CDR3 coding sequence is TGCGCCAGCAGACGCACTTCGAACACTGAAGCTTTCTTT. As protein: CASRRTSNTEAFF.

The genes are TRBV30 and TRBJ2-7, with no clear D. The V gene's germline CDR1 is GTSNPN and CDR2 SVGIG (reference sequence). The CDR3 is made up of 12 amino acids. With 2 bases removed from V and 4 bases from J, the gap between germline ends came to 9 bases. The CDR3 nucleotides read TGTGCCTGGAGTAGAGCGTATTACGAGCAGTACTTC. Amino acids: CAWSRAYYEQYF.

This clone was seen only once. This chain joins TRBV18 and TRBJ2-3, with TRBD2 identical over 7 bases. With 4 bases clipped from V and 4 bases from J, the junction kept 2 bases outside the gene matches. The germline gives CDR1 KGHSH, CDR2 LQKENI. This CDR3 region has 13 residues. The CDR3 is CASSRDYPDTQYF. CDR3 DNA sequence: TGTGCCAGCTCACGGGACTACCCAGATACGCAGTATTTT.

The chain links TRBV9 to TRBJ2-2, with TRBD1 as a possible D gene (5 bases). CDR1 SGDLS and CDR2 YYNGEE come from the germline V gene. The CDR3 runs to 14 residues. V was cut by 0 bases and J by 6 bases, with 9 bases left in between. The chain's CDR3 is CASSVVPGSGELFF. The CDR3, as DNA: TGTGCCAGCAGCGTAGTCCCAGGGTCCGGGGAGCTGTTTTTT. Based on the CDR3 plus reference TRBV9 and TRBJ2-2, the full variable domain is DSGVTQTPKHLITATGQRVTLRCSPRSGDLSVYWYQQSLDQGLQFLIQYYNGEERAKGNILERFSAQQFPDLHSELNLSSLELGDSALYFCASSVVPGSGELFFGEGSRLTVL.

A few counts support this clone. The genes are TRBV18 and TRBJ1-1; no clear D. This CDR3 is built from 15 residues. Trimming pared 3 bases from V and 1 base from J, leaving 12 bases between. Per germline, CDR1 KGHSH and CDR2 LQKENI. Here the CDR3 DNA reads TGTGCCAGCTCACCCCCTCCACTCGGGAACACTGAAGCTTTCTTT. It encodes CASSPPPLGNTEAFF. Filled out from reference TRBV18 and TRBJ1-1, the complete variable domain reads NAGVMQNPRHLVRRRGQEARLRCSPMKGHSHVYWYRQLPEEGLKFMVYLQKENIIDESGMPKERFSAEFPKEGPSILRIQQVVRGDSAAYFCASSPPPLGNTEAFFGQGTRLTVV.

The chain recombines TRBV27 with TRBJ1-4; D is perhaps TRBD1 (5 bases). Germline V gives CDR1 MNHEY, CDR2 SMNVEV (reference sequence). The V end was cut by 8 bases, the J end by 3 bases, with 13 bases between. This CDR3 contains 14 residues. The CDR3 DNA reads as TGTGCCAGCTGGGGCGGGGCGGCTAATGAAAAACTGTTTTTT. Translating gives CASWGGAANEKLFF.

This clone was seen more than once but under ten times. The chain employs TRBV4-1 and TRBJ2-5; 11 bases align to TRBD2. The closer fit of TRBJ2-7 to the DNA end suggests the J call may be wrong. Germline V gene sequence: CDR1 MGHRA, CDR2 YSYEKL. This CDR3 is 18 amino acids long. The CDR3 bases are TGCGCCAGCAGCCAAGCAGACTTCTTAGCGGGAGGGCAATACGAGCAGTACTTC. Translated, it gives CASSQADFLAGGQYEQYF.